This T cell receptor beta chain stems from a study of blood T cells in healthy people across ages. Study-level information: There was about one barcoded beta molecule captured by template switching per two T cells.

The study recruited healthy Caucasian donors from Russia who were aged about 6 to 100. A second roughly 6 to 11 cycle PCR used barcoded and J-beta primers. TCRdb ran MiXCR on the 5' RACE reads and lists one entry per CDR3 protein. Among 1.5 million to 2 million distinct CDR3 sequences listed, approximately 39% were seen once. This clonotype was counted only a few times. Per the germline V gene, CDR1 is MNHEY and CDR2 is SMNVEV (reference sequence). V was trimmed by 5 bases and J by 2 bases, leaving 13 bases between them. This CDR3 comprises 14 residues. Sequencing input: blood. This chain uses TRBV27 with TRBJ2-7; D uncertain. This TCR was recovered from a human donor in good health. The CDR3: CASSPFPLPYEQYF. The CDR3 nucleotides read TGTGCCAGCAGTCCCTTCCCCCTTCCCTACGAGCAGTACTTC.